This T cell receptor beta chain came from a study of CD8+ T cells in alopecia areata. Points from the study as a whole: Normal scalp showed lower clonality than lesional scalp, especially alopecia totalis/universalis.

RNA, once extracted, was reverse transcribed into cDNA for use as the sequencing template. The data were produced by immunoSEQ multiplex PCR, yet TCRdb's version contains in-frame clones alone and is incomplete. The table has around 120,000 clones, roughly 50% seen once; the top ten hold roughly a tenth. Alopecia areata patients had lesional scalp punch biopsies and peripheral blood taken from them. The CDR3 extends over 14 amino acids. V lost 4 bases and J lost 1, with 10 bases in between. CDR1 and CDR2 from the germline V gene are PRHDT and FYEKMQ (reference sequence). Concerning this clone: No antigen is known for it.

The sequence came from a human donor with alopecia areata. Source material: NKG2D-low CD8+ T cells sorted from blood. The chain recombines TRBV13 with TRBJ1-1; D is unresolved. For the CDR3, the DNA is TGTGCCAGCAGCTCCCTGACGGAGAACACTGAAGCTTTCTTT. Its protein is CASSSLTENTEAFF.